A selection of T cell receptor beta chains follows, all from one sample in a study of T-cell memory formation after mild COVID-19. TCRdb reprocessed the 5' RACE reads via MiXCR and lists one record per CDR3 protein. The sample includes 300,000 to 400,000 distinct CDR3 sequences, approximately 14% of them seen just once. The specimen sequenced was PBMCs or a T cell subset sorted from them (not recorded which). The receptors originated from a man between 18 and 35 years old who had mild COVID-19 (a few samples of this study predate the infection). Cell type and time point are not known. Both conserved end residues are part of each CDR3. D genes are given only for firm matches. Clone size appears in some rows only: once, few, many, or a class for an expanded clone.

v_call	j_call	d_call	clone_size	cdr3_nt	cdr3_aa
TRBV12-3/TRBV12-4	TRBJ1-3	-	few	TGTGCCAGCAGTTTAAACAGAGGAAACACCATATATTTT	CASSLNRGNTIYF
TRBV5-5	TRBJ1-5	TRBD1	-	TGTGCCAGCAGCGTACAGGGGGCATGGAGCAATCAGCCCCAGCATTTT	CASSVQGAWSNQPQHF
TRBV20-1	TRBJ1-6	-	-	TGCAGTGCCCCCTCAGGGCCTTTGTCACCCCTCCACTTT	CSAPSGPLSPLHF
TRBV29-1	TRBJ2-5	-	-	TGCAGCGTTGAATTGAAGACCCAGTACTTC	CSVELKTQYF
TRBV28	TRBJ2-5	TRBD2	many	TGTGCCAGCAGTTCCCTGGGACTAGCGGGGGCCTATCTCCAAGAGACCCAGTACTTC	CASSSLGLAGAYLQETQYF
TRBV18	TRBJ2-1	TRBD1	many	TGTGCCAGCTCGCCGGGACAGGGGAAAAACAATGAGCAGTTCTTC	CASSPGQGKNNEQFF
TRBV4-3	TRBJ1-1	-	-	TGCGCCAGCAGCCAAGATTGGGGCACTGAAGCTTTCTTT	CASSQDWGTEAFF
TRBV20-1	TRBJ2-3	-	-	TGCAGTGCTAGGCTCGGGATTAGCACAGATACGCAGTATTTT	CSARLGISTDTQYF
TRBV2	TRBJ1-4	-	-	TGTGCCAGCAAGAGGACGAATGTAGGACAGACTAATGAAAAACTGTTTTTT	CASKRTNVGQTNEKLFF
TRBV4-2	TRBJ2-7	-	many	TGTGCCAGCAGCCCTCTGACTGGGCCCAGGAGTTGGGTCGAGCAGTACTTC	CASSPLTGPRSWVEQYF
TRBV6-5	TRBJ2-2	TRBD2	-	TGTGCCAGCAGTTACTCCGGGGGACTAGCGGGGAGCACCGGGGAGCTGTTTTTT	CASSYSGGLAGSTGELFF
TRBV5-1	TRBJ1-1	TRBD1	few	TGCGCCAGCAGGACAGGGTCGATGAACACTGAAGCTTTCTTT	CASRTGSMNTEAFF
TRBV7-6	TRBJ2-3	TRBD2	many	TGTGCCAGCAGTCCGGGACTAGCGGGAGATAGCACAGATACGCAGTATTTT	CASSPGLAGDSTDTQYF
TRBV3-1	TRBJ2-3	-	-	TGTGCCAGCAGCCTCGAATCAGGGGCGGGGGTAGATACGCAGTATTTT	CASSLESGAGVDTQYF
TRBV4-3	TRBJ2-3	TRBD2	few	TGCGCCAGCAGCCAATATGTTCTTCCCTTGACTAGCGCAAGTCCAGATACGCAGTATTTT	CASSQYVLPLTSASPDTQYF
TRBV12-3/TRBV12-4	TRBJ1-4	TRBD1	few	TGTGCCAGCAGTCCGGGACAGTTAAAAATCCTTAATGAAAAACTGTTTTTT	CASSPGQLKILNEKLFF
TRBV6-6	TRBJ1-2	TRBD1	-	TGTGCCAGCAGTTACGGAGGGGGCGTAGGCTATGGCTACACCTTC	CASSYGGGVGYGYTF
TRBV6-5	TRBJ1-2	-	few	TGTGCCAGCAGTCAAATCAAGGGCGATGGCTACACCTTC	CASSQIKGDGYTF
TRBV7-3	TRBJ2-3	-	few	TGTGCCAGCAGCTTCGGACAAGCAGATACGCAGTATTTT	CASSFGQADTQYF
TRBV12-3/TRBV12-4	TRBJ2-7	TRBD2	-	TGTGCCAGCAGTTTAGCGGTAGCGGGGGGCTACGAGCAGTACTTC	CASSLAVAGGYEQYF
TRBV30	TRBJ2-3	-	many	TGTGCCTGGAGTGTACGGTCGGCAGATACGCAGTATTTT	CAWSVRSADTQYF
TRBV5-1	TRBJ2-1	-	few	TGCGCCAGCACGGCGGGGTATACCTCCTACAATGAGCAGTTCTTC	CASTAGYTSYNEQFF
TRBV6-5	TRBJ2-3	-	few	TGTGCCAGCATCGACTTTCTCACAGATACGCAGTATTTT	CASIDFLTDTQYF
TRBV25-1	TRBJ2-3	-	-	TGTGCCAGCAGTGACCTCACAGATACGCAGTATTTT	CASSDLTDTQYF
TRBV7-6	TRBJ2-6	-	many	TGTGCCAGCAGCTTAGGATCTGGGGCCAACGTCCTGACTTTC	CASSLGSGANVLTF
TRBV7-9	TRBJ1-5	-	few	TGTGCCAGCAGCTTAGGTACTGGTCCCCAGCATTTT	CASSLGTGPQHF
TRBV4-3	TRBJ1-5	-	many	TGCGCCAGCAGCCAAGATCGGATTCAGCCCCAGCATTTT	CASSQDRIQPQHF
TRBV12-3/TRBV12-4	TRBJ2-2	-	-	TGTGCCAGCACCCCGAAGGTCTATACCGGGGAGCTGTTTTTT	CASTPKVYTGELFF
TRBV7-8	TRBJ1-1	-	-	TGTGCCAGCAGCTTAGGGGGGGGTACCACTGAAGCTTTCTTT	CASSLGGGTTEAFF
TRBV7-2	TRBJ2-1	-	few	TGTGCTTCACTCCCACTCCTCTCCTACAATGAGCAGTTCTTC	CASLPLLSYNEQFF
TRBV29-1	TRBJ1-5	-	-	TGCAGCGTCCAGGCTGGCAATCAGCCCCAGCATTTT	CSVQAGNQPQHF
TRBV7-9	TRBJ2-7	-	few	TGTGCCAGCAGCACAAAAGGGGTTTACGAGCAGTACTTC	CASSTKGVYEQYF
TRBV12-3/TRBV12-4	TRBJ2-3	TRBD2	many	TGTGCCAGCAGTCTTAAGCGGGGGGGCACAGATACGCAGTATTTT	CASSLKRGGTDTQYF
TRBV6-2/TRBV6-3	TRBJ2-2	-	-	TGTGCCAGCTTATTCAGGAGTAACACCGGGGAGCTGTTTTTT	CASLFRSNTGELFF
TRBV7-3	TRBJ2-5	TRBD2	few	TGTGCCAGCAGCACCAGGACTAGCGGTATACAAGAGACCCAGTACTTC	CASSTRTSGIQETQYF
TRBV6-5	TRBJ2-3	-	few	TGTGCCACACGACGGCTAGGCGGCACAGATACGCAGTATTTT	CATRRLGGTDTQYF
TRBV24-1	TRBJ2-3	-	-	TGTGCCACCAGTGATTGGGGCGGGGATACGCAGTATTTT	CATSDWGGDTQYF
TRBV29-1	TRBJ2-7	TRBD1	-	TGCAGCGTTGAAGATTCGGGACAGGGGCCGACCTACGAGCAGTACTTC	CSVEDSGQGPTYEQYF
TRBV7-9	TRBJ2-1	TRBD2	-	TGTGCCAGCAGCCCTTCCAGCGGGGGGGCCACGACTGAGCAGTTCTTC	CASSPSSGGATTEQFF
TRBV4-1	TRBJ2-2	TRBD1	few	TGCGCCAGCAGCCTACGGACAGGGGGCACCGGGGAGCTGTTTTTT	CASSLRTGGTGELFF
TRBV4-3	TRBJ1-2	-	few	TGCGCCAGCAGCCAGGGACTTGGAGAGAACTATGGCTACACCTTC	CASSQGLGENYGYTF